These T cell receptor beta chains were read from a single sample in a study of cytomegalovirus exposure and HLA in healthy donors. Libraries were prepared by immunoSEQ multiplex PCR; TCRdb keeps only in-frame clonotypes and omits some of them. The data hold over 150,000 clones, with more than 75% observed a single time. Sequencing was done on a sample of PBMCs. The source is a woman aged 45-65 years in good health and CMV-seropositive. Both conserved end residues are part of each CDR3.

J gene | V gene | CDR3 protein
TRBJ2-3 | TRBV10-3 | CATALSGDDADTQYF
TRBJ2-7 | TRBV7-9 | CASSPSELAGEQYF
TRBJ2-7 | TRBV23-1 | CASSYPDSSYEQYF
TRBJ2-1 | TRBV15 | CATSRLAAYNEQFF
TRBJ2-3 | TRBV6-5 | CASNPGLSVGDTQYF
TRBJ2-7 | TRBV28 | CASSTPATGGGEQYF
TRBJ2-3 | TRBV5-6 | CASSLGLAGITDTQYF
TRBJ2-1 | TRBV5-1 | CASSPLATINEQFF
TRBJ2-3 | TRBV19 | CASSDRQGLDTQYF
TRBJ1-5 | TRBV2 | CASRRGQGIGQPQHF
TRBJ1-5 | TRBV11-2 | CASSLQGSVAQPQHF
TRBJ1-6 | TRBV2 | CASGWTGDNSPLHF
TRBJ2-5 | TRBV7-2 | CASSLQPSGGETQYF
TRBJ1-5 | TRBV6-1 | CASGIGDRANQPQHF
TRBJ1-4 | TRBV2 | CASIGRGNEKLFF
TRBJ1-3 | TRBV5-1 | CASSLTGIGNTIYF
TRBJ2-7 | TRBV7-6 | CASSRDRAYEQYF
TRBJ2-5 | TRBV7-9 | CASSLVLGQGGETQYF
TRBJ2-7 | TRBV11-1 | CASSPTQGAFAYEQYF
TRBJ2-5 | TRBV5-1 | CASSLVSGTNQETQYF
TRBJ1-5 | TRBV19 | CASSLILDQPQHF
TRBJ2-1 | TRBV9 | CASSVVAGSSYNEQFF
TRBJ2-6 | TRBV5-1 | CASSQGASQPGANVLTF
TRBJ2-3 | TRBV5-1 | CASSLGQVSTDTQYF
TRBJ2-5 | TRBV7-8 | CASSLVSRTEKETQYF
TRBJ2-5 | TRBV4-2 | CASSQGLAGETQYF
TRBJ2-7 | TRBV27 | CASSFGPSGQADSYEQYF
TRBJ2-7 | TRBV11-2 | CASSFQTGGNSNF
TRBJ1-2 | TRBV6-5 | CASSYGGLQYGYTF
TRBJ2-5 | TRBV28 | CASSSAGTVQETQYF
TRBJ2-7 | TRBV15 | CATSATGTSGYEQYF
TRBJ1-2 | TRBV5-4 | CASSLMTGGGVSYTF
TRBJ2-6 | TRBV19 | CACAGGGANVLTF
TRBJ2-7 | TRBV5-8 | CASSSTWDRASSYEQYF
TRBJ2-6 | TRBV2 | CASHRAQGANGLTF
TRBJ2-2 | TRBV4-1 | CASSQGGMSTGELFF
TRBJ2-3 | TRBV7-6 | CASSQRTSGTDTQYF
TRBJ2-7 | TRBV19 | CASSTSGSSYEQYF
TRBJ1-6 | TRBV7-9 | CASSLVQGGHSPLHF
TRBJ2-1 | TRBV5-1 | CASSLRTTGGDNEQFF
TRBJ2-1 | TRBV5-4 | CASSPQGLGYNEQFF
TRBJ2-7 | TRBV25-1 | CASSSTSRSSYEQYF
TRBJ2-7 | TRBV2 | CASSQDSRNEQYF
TRBJ1-1 | TRBV6-1 | CASDRGDFNTEAFF
TRBJ2-1 | TRBV30 | CAWSRSGEEQFF
TRBJ1-1 | TRBV7-6 | CASSLVAQGTEAFF
TRBJ2-3 | TRBV6-6 | CASSYFSADTQYF
TRBJ1-6 | TRBV5-1 | CASSPGTGGNSPLHF
TRBJ2-7 | TRBV5-1 | CASSWGTGEGYEQYF
TRBJ1-4 | TRBV2 | CASSNSGLTNEKLFF
TRBJ2-3 | TRBV28 | CASNHLAASTDTQYF
TRBJ2-7 | TRBV7-8 | CASSLNPAYSYEQYF
TRBJ2-2 | TRBV7-6 | CASSLADGELFF
TRBJ2-1 | TRBV27 | CASSPSTGTYNEQFF